The present T cell receptor (beta chain) was sequenced within a study of T cell responses to AZD1222 COVID-19 vaccine (dated by TCRdb to the early 2020s). Turning to the overall study: AZD1222 recipients whose second dose came at about 4 weeks and those whose second dose came at about 12 weeks were combined into one group, since spike-specific TCR depth and breadth did not differ between the two schedules. A total of about 250 trial participants underwent TCR sequencing, of whom 207 had received two doses of AZD1222 and approximately 25 had received two doses of the MenACWY control vaccine. Enrollment into the trials was organized by age into subgroups of 18-55, 56-69 and 70-plus years, and those subgroups contained roughly 160, 29 and 62 TCR-sequenced participants, respectively.

The CDR3 regions of human TCRbeta chains were analyzed by immunosequencing. Per the original workflow: Repertoire TCRs were checked for matches against a reference library of SARS-CoV-2-specific TCRs that had been generated using the MIRA antigen-specificity platform. Breadth meant the fraction of unique TCRs that were SARS-CoV-2-associated, whereas depth meant the fraction of total T cells that were SARS-CoV-2-associated. Using the MIRA data, each spike-specific TCR was assigned both to the spike region to which the TCR was reactive and to a CD4 or CD8 class. Log10-transformed breadth and depth values were compared by one-way ANOVA with Sidak's multiple comparisons tests. TCRdb limited this immuneACCESS table to in-frame rearrangements with V and J called. A share of clones is missing; checked studies link under half to unresolved V genes, and the rest is unexplained. The V and J calls and clone size were taken over from that table, and D and trimming were inferred from the DNA. This sample holds roughly 65,000 clones; about 88% were observed only once. The ten biggest clones cover 7.8% of the sample.

The label giving this sample's time point can be read as: baseline before first vaccination. The vaccinee samples were drawn from two UK trials, COV001 and COV002, one of which was a single-blind randomized controlled phase 2/3 trial testing AZD1222 (ChAdOx1 nCoV-19) in healthy adults. For TCRbeta chain sequencing, PBMC samples from trial participants were taken at day 0 and at day 28 after the second dose. General conclusions and limits of the study: Vaccine-associated CD4 TCRs spanned the whole spike protein, with dominant responses in regions 160-218 and 743-854. In the small 56-69-year group, the increase in depth fell short of significance, most likely because of low power. Epitopes outside the regions mutated in the B.1.351 and B.1.1.7 variants were reportedly recognized by nearly half of the unique spike-specific TCRs. No day 14 peak-response samples were available, so repertoires were characterized only after the peak T cell response. Spike-specific TCR breadth and depth rose significantly after two AZD1222 doses compared with day 0 and with MenACWY recipients. Participants were mostly white British, with more females than males. The authors suggested clonal diversity may have been underestimated. Only 5 to 7 AZD1222 recipients were SARS-CoV-2 seropositive at baseline, limiting conclusions about previously exposed vaccinees.

In the case of this clone: What antigen it recognizes has not been identified. Base qualities were left out, and no much larger clone turns up one base away.

Ends trimmed: V by 3 bases, J by 13 bases; bases unmatched to a gene: 12. In the germline V gene, CDR1 corresponds to MRHNA and CDR2 to SNTAGT. The CDR3 holds 15 amino acids from the cysteine to the phenylalanine. Only the CDR3 part of the read is kept: 45 bases, read in frame from the first base. The rearranged chain carries TRBV6-4 and TRBJ1-1; TRBD1 aligns with 12 central bases. The sequences come from peripheral blood, collected on day 0 of AZD1222 vaccination. The sequence derives from an adult in good health. The CDR3 region: CASSEGTGGAGIVFF. The DNA reads TGTGCCAGCAGTGAAGGGACAGGGGGCGCAGGCATCGTTTTCTTT.